The 17 T cell receptor beta chains reported below all come from one sample, sequenced in a study of shared clonotypes between healthy human individuals. Naive CD8 cells lacked CD45RO, underwent positive selection for CCR7 and left out terminally differentiated effector memory CD45RA+ cells. Generated by immunoSEQ multiplex PCR, the TCRdb table keeps only in-frame clones and is missing some. This table has approximately 600,000 clones, 85% to 95% appearing once. The sequenced sample was naive CD8+ T cells sorted from blood. The receptors here all came from a woman in her 30s in good health.

V gene TRBV7-6 combines with J gene TRBJ2-7, with 9 bases that match TRBD2. V gave up 0 bases and J gave up 7 bases; unmatched junction bases: 10. CDR1 and CDR2 from the germline V gene are SGHVS and FNYEAQ. The CDR3 sequence is 16 residues long. The CDR3 DNA follows: TGTGCCAGCAGCTTAGCTGCGGGAGGGACTAGTTGGGAGCAGTACTTC. Its translation: CASSLAAGGTSWEQYF.

As for this clone: Other DNA sequences in this specimen translate into the identical CDR3. This sequence joins TRBV27 and TRBJ2-7; D is possibly TRBD2 (5 bases). There are 13 residues in the CDR3. Germline lookup yields CDR1 MNHEY and CDR2 SMNVEV (reference sequence). V gave up 5 bases and J gave up 0 bases, with 8 bases separating them. CDR3 residues: CASSVGSSYEQYF. Written as DNA, the CDR3 is TGTGCCAGCAGTGTGGGGAGCTCCTACGAGCAGTACTTC.

The rearrangement joins TRBV5-5 to TRBJ2-7; D may match TRBD1 or TRBD2 (5 bases each). Germline loops: CDR1 SGHKS, CDR2 YYEKEE (reference sequence). This CDR3 contains 15 residues. Trimming pared 4 bases from V and 0 bases from J, leaving 14 bases between. The CDR3 loop reads CASSQTRDLSYEQYF. CDR3 coding DNA: TGTGCCAGCAGCCAAACTAGGGACCTCTCCTACGAGCAGTACTTC.

The chain is built from TRBV6-5 and TRBJ2-5, with 10 bases matching TRBD2. The CDR3 covers 14 residues. Germline V CDR1 and CDR2: MNHEY, SVGAGI. The ends lost 2 bases at V and 5 bases at J; junction bases unmatched: 2. The DNA for the CDR3 is TGTGCCAGCAGTTACCTAGCGGGGGAGGAGACCCAGTACTTC. Translation: CASSYLAGEETQYF.

The chain links TRBV5-7 to TRBJ1-5; D unclear. TRBV5-7 is sorted into the ORF group, with uncertain function. This CDR3 spans 15 amino acids. Trimming took off 0 bases at V and 2 bases at J, with 9 bases between the two ends. CDR3 amino acids: CASSLVDYGNQPQHF. The CDR3 coding sequence is TGTGCCAGCAGCTTGGTGGATTATGGCAATCAGCCCCAGCATTTT.

This chain uses TRBV29-1 with TRBJ2-7; 9 bases line up with TRBD1. V dropped 7 bases and J dropped 0; count of bases not matched to a gene: 34. Germline CDR1 reads SQVTM; CDR2 reads ANQGSEA. CDR3 length: 23 amino acids. Here the CDR3 reads CSARDRVMSPGEHDQPISYEQYF. The CDR3 bases are TGCAGCGCACGGGACAGGGTGATGTCGCCTGGCGAGCATGACCAACCCATCTCCTACGAGCAGTACTTC.

V is TRBV27 and J is TRBJ1-4; D unresolved. The germline CDR1 and CDR2 sequences are MNHEY and SMNVEV (reference sequence). The CDR3 is made up of 11 amino acids. Trimming took off 0 bases at V and 8 bases at J, with 1 base between the two ends. The CDR3 DNA reads as TGTGCCAGCAGTTTATCCGAAAAACTGTTTTTT. It encodes CASSLSEKLFF.

The genes are TRBV6-5 and TRBJ1-1; the D gene is possibly TRBD1 (6 bases). The V and J ends lost 5 bases and 4 bases respectively, with 17 bases between them. Germline V gives CDR1 MNHEY, CDR2 SVGAGI. This CDR3 has 15 amino acids. The CDR3, as DNA: TGTGCCAGCAGTCGGACAGCCCTATCAGGCACTGAAGCTTTCTTT. Translating it yields CASSRTALSGTEAFF.

The genes are TRBV11-2 and TRBJ1-1, with 7 bases matching TRBD1. V lost 1 base to trimming and J lost 6 bases; unmatched junction nucleotides: 8. This CDR3 is built from 15 residues. Germline V gives CDR1 SGHAT, CDR2 FQNNGV. The DNA for the CDR3 is TGTGCCAGCAGCTTAGTTAAGGGGGCTCCTTCTGAAGCTTTCTTT. Translated, it gives CASSLVKGAPSEAFF.

This clone showed up just once. The V and J genes are TRBV11-2 and TRBJ2-1; no reliable D call. The V end was cut by 3 bases, the J end by 5 bases, with 8 bases between. The CDR3 spans 13 residues. Germline-derived CDR1 and CDR2 are SGHAT and FQNNGV. This CDR3 is CASSFRRNNEQFF. The CDR3 nucleotides are TGTGCCAGCAGCTTCCGGCGGAACAATGAGCAGTTCTTC.

This chain connects TRBV27 to TRBJ2-2; 7 nucleotides match TRBD1. CDR1 and CDR2 from the germline V gene are MNHEY and SMNVEV (reference sequence). Trimming at V came to 4 bases and at J to 6 bases, leaving 8 bases not matched to a gene. This CDR3 is 15 amino acids long. The CDR3: CASSYRQGFPGELFF. CDR3 nucleotide sequence: TGTGCCAGCAGTTATCGACAGGGTTTCCCCGGGGAGCTGTTTTTT.

The chain employs TRBV18 and TRBJ2-1; 7 nucleotides align to TRBD2. V trimming: 8 bases; J trimming: 2 bases; junction bases outside the gene matches: 9. Germline lookup yields CDR1 KGHSH and CDR2 LQKENI. This CDR3 is 15 amino acids long. CDR3 region: CASPPGGGPYNEQFF. Written as DNA, the CDR3 is TGTGCCAGCCCCCCGGGAGGAGGGCCCTACAATGAGCAGTTCTTC.

The gene calls are TRBV27 and TRBJ1-2, with D uncertain. The V end lost 5 bases, the J end lost 8 bases, and 18 bases lay between the germline ends. The CDR3 covers 14 residues. CDR1 and CDR2 (germline): MNHEY, SMNVEV (reference sequence). The CDR3 loop reads CASSPLPPMGGYTF. The CDR3 DNA is TGTGCCAGCAGTCCCCTCCCCCCGATGGGGGGCTACACCTTC.

The rearrangement links TRBV6-5 to TRBJ2-7; TRBD1 agrees at 7 bases. After removal of 6 bases from V and 0 bases from J, the junction contained 8 bases not matched to a gene. The germline gives CDR1 MNHEY, CDR2 SVGAGI. CDR3 length: 15 amino acids. The CDR3 region has the DNA TGTGCCAGCAGCCTGTTGACAGGGATCTCCTACGAGCAGTACTTC. Residues: CASSLLTGISYEQYF.

J is TRBJ1-4 and V is TRBV7-9; D not resolved. The V end was cut by 1 base, the J end by 4 bases, with 10 bases between. The CDR3 is 15 residues long. The germline CDR1 and CDR2 sequences are SEHNR and FQNEAQ (reference sequence). The CDR3 protein is CASSLGGRINEKLFF. In nucleotides, the CDR3 is TGTGCCAGCAGCTTAGGCGGACGGATTAATGAAAAACTGTTTTTT.

The chain employs TRBV9 and TRBJ1-4, with D hard to call. CDR3 length: 13 residues. Germline values: CDR1 SGDLS, CDR2 YYNGEE. V was cut by 4 bases and J by 3 bases, with 7 bases left in between. The CDR3 sequence is CASSTDPNEKLFF. The CDR3 bases are TGTGCCAGCAGCACCGACCCTAATGAAAAACTGTTTTTT.

The rearrangement uses TRBV28 and TRBJ2-3; D gene ambiguous. This CDR3 has 14 amino acids. V was shortened by 3 bases and J by 5 bases, with 12 bases between the two germline ends. The germline CDR1 and CDR2 sequences are MDHEN and SYDVKM. CDR3 amino acids: CASSLVHSRDTQYF. DNA of the CDR3: TGTGCCAGCAGTTTGGTTCACTCACGAGATACGCAGTATTTT.